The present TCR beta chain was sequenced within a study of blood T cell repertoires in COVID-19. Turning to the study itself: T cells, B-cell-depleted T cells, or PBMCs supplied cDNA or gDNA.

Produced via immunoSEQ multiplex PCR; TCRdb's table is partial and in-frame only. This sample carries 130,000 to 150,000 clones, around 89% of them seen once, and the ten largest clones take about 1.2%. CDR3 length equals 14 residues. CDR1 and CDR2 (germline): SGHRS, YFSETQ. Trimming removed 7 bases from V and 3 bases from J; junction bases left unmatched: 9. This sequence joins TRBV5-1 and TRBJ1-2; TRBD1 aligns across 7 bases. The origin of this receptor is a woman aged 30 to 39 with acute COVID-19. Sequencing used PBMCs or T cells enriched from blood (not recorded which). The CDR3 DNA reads TGCGCCAGCGGGCAACAGGGGCAAGACTATGGCTACACCTTC. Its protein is CASGQQGQDYGYTF.